This T cell receptor (beta chain) was recorded in a study of tumor-infiltrating lymphocytes in primary liver carcinoma. Joint extraction of RNA and DNA used roughly 18-34 mg of bulk tissue that was unsorted. Every tumor specimen contained over 85% viable tumor cells. This CDR3 contains 13 residues. Per the germline V gene, CDR1 is SGHAT and CDR2 is FQNNGV. A constant-region primer served to make TCR beta cDNA from 500 to 550 ng total RNA. Libraries covering TCR beta were generated through three nested multiplex PCR rounds (using a slightly modified ARM-PCR). Researchers ran the first two PCR rounds for roughly 10 cycles each with TRBV1-TRBV30 forward primers and a C-beta reverse primer. TCRdb re-called the multiplex PCR reads through MiXCR, storing one row per CDR3 protein. Of about 44,000 distinct CDR3 sequences detected, 70% to 75% appear once; the ten largest clones hold about 25%. A word on this clonotype: At one of its ends the junction is not consistent with the germline gene, which may arise from a read error.

Sequences were obtained from liver tumor tissue from sampling region 3. Specified subset: tumor region T3, left-lateral pole. The clonotype originates from a man aged 35-49 years with primary liver carcinoma and hepatitis B virus infection. The chain links TRBV11-2 to TRBJ1-2; no definite D call. CDR3: CASSSFGFYSYTF. The CDR3 DNA is TGTGCCAGCAGCTCATTTGGTTTCTATAGCTACACCTTC.